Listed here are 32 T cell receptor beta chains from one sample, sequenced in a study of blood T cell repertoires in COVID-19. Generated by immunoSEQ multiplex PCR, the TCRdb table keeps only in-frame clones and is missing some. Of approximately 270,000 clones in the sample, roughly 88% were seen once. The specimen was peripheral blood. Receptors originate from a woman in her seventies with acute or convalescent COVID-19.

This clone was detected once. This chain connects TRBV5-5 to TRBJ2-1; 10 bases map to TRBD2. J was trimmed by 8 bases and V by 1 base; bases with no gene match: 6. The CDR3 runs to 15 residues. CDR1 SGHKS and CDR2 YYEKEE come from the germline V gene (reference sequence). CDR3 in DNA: TGTGCCAGCAGCTTGTTCACTAGCGGGGCATATGAGCAGTTCTTC. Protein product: CASSLFTSGAYEQFF.

CDR3 loop: CASSPTATGYYGYTF. As DNA, the CDR3 is TGTGCCAGCAGCCCTACCGCTACTGGTTACTATGGCTACACCTTC. The chain joins TRBV6-6 to TRBJ1-2; D uncertain. Looked up from germline, CDR1 is MNHNY and CDR2 is SVGAGI (reference sequence). V gave up 6 bases and J gave up 3 bases, with 17 bases separating them. The CDR3 is made up of 15 amino acids.

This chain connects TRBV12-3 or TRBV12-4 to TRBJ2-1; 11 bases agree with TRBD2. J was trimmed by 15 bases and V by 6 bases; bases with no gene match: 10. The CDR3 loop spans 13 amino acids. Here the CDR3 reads CASSRTSGGLLFF. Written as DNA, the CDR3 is TGTGCCAGCAGCCGAACTAGCGGGGGACTTCTGTTCTTC.

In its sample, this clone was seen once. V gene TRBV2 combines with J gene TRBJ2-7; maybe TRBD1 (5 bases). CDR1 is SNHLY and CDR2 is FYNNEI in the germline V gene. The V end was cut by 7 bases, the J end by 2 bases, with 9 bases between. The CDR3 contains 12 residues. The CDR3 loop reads CASMAGTYEQYF. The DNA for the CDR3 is TGTGCCAGCATGGCAGGGACCTACGAGCAGTACTTC.

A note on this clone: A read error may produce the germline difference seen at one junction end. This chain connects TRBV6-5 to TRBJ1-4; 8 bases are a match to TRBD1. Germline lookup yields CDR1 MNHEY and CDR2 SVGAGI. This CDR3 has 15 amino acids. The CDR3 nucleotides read TGTGCCAGCAGTGACTCTACAGGGGGGAATGAAAAACTGTTTTTT. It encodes CASSDSTGGNEKLFF.

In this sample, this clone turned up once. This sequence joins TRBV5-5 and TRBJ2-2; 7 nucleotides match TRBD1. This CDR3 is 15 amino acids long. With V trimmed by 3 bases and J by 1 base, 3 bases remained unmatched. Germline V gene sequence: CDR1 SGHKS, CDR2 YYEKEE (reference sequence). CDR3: CASSWRQGNTGELFF. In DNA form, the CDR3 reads TGTGCCAGCAGCTGGCGACAGGGGAACACCGGGGAGCTGTTTTTT.

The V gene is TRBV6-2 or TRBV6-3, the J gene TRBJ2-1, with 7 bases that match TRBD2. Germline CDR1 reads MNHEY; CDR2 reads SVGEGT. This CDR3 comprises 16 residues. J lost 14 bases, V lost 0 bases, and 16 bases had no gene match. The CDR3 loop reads CASSYSLSGLAGPEFF. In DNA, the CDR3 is TGTGCCAGCAGTTACTCCCTTAGCGGGTTGGCCGGGCCGGAGTTCTTC.

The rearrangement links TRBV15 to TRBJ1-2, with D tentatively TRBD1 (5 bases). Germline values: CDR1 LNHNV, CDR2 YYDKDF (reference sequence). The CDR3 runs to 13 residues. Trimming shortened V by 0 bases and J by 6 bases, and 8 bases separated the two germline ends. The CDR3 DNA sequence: TGTGCCACCAGCAGAGACAGGGCGGATGGCTACACCTTC. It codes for CATSRDRADGYTF.

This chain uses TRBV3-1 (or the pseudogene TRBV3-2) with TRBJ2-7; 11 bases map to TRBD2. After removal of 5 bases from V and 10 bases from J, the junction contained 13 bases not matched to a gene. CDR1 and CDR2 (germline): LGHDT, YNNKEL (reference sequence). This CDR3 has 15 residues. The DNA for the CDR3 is TGTGCCAGCAGCAGGACCGGGACTAGCGGCCTAAGTCAGTACTTC. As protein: CASSRTGTSGLSQYF.

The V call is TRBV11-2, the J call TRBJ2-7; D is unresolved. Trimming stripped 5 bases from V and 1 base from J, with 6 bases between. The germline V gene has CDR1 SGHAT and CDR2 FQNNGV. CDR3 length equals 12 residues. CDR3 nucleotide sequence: TGTGCCAGCAGCCTACAGTCCTACGAGCAGTACTTC. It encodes CASSLQSYEQYF.

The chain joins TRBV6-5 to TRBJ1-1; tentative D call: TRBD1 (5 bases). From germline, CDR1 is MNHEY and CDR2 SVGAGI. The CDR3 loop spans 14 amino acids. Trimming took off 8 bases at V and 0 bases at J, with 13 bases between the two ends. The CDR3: CASVRGLMNTEAFF. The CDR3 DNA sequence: TGTGCCAGCGTGCGGGGCCTTATGAACACTGAAGCTTTCTTT.

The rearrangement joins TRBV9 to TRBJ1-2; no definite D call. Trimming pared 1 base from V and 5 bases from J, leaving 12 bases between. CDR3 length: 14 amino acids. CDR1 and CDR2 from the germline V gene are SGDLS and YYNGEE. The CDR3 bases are TGTGCCAGCAGCGTACGCAGCGTTTCTTATGGCTACACCTTC. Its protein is CASSVRSVSYGYTF. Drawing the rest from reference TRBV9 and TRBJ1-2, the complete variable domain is DSGVTQTPKHLITATGQRVTLRCSPRSGDLSVYWYQQSLDQGLQFLIQYYNGEERAKGNILERFSAQQFPDLHSELNLSSLELGDSALYFCASSVRSVSYGYTFGSGTRLTVV.

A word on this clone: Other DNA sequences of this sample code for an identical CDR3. CDR3 amino acids: CASSGQGDSPLHF. The DNA of the CDR3 is TGTGCCAGCAGTGGACAGGGGGACTCACCCCTCCACTTT. V is TRBV2 and J is TRBJ1-6; 9 positions agree with TRBD1. V shed 4 bases, J shed 10 bases, and the junction held 2 bases outside the gene matches. The CDR3 length is 13 residues. Germline CDR1 SNHLY, CDR2 FYNNEI. Full variable domain (missing parts from reference TRBV2 and TRBJ1-6): EPEVTQTPSHQVTQMGQEVILRCVPISNHLYFYWYRQILGQKVEFLVSFYNNEISEKSEIFDDQFSVERPDGSNFTLKIRSTKLEDSAMYFCASSGQGDSPLHFGNGTRLTVT.

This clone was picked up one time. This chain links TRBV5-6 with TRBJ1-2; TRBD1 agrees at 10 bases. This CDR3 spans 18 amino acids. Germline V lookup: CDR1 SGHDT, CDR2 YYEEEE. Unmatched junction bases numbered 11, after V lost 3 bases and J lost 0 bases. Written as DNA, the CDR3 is TGTGCCAGCAGCTCGGGGGACAGGGGTGGAAGAGCTAACTATGGCTACACCTTC. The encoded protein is CASSSGDRGGRANYGYTF.

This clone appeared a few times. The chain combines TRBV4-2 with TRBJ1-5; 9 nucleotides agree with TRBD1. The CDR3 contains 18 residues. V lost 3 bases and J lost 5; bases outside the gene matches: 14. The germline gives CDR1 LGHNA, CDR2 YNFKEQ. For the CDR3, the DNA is TGTGCCAGCAGCCAGGAAACAGGGGGCGGGGGTTCACATCAGCCCCAGCATTTT. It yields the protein CASSQETGGGGSHQPQHF.

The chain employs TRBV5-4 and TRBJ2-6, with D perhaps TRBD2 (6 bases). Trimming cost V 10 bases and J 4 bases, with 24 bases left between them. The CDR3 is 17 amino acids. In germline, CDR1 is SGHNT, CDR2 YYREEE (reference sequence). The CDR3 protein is CARRPPGARGGANVLTF. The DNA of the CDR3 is TGTGCCCGCCGCCCGCCGGGCGCCCGGGGGGGGGCCAACGTCCTGACTTTC.

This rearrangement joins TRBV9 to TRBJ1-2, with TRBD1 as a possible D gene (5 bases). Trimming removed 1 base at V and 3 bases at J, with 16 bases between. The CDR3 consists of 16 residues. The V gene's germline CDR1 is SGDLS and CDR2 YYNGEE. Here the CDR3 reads CASSVPQGTPDYGYTF. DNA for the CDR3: TGTGCCAGCAGCGTACCCCAGGGCACTCCGGACTATGGCTACACCTTC. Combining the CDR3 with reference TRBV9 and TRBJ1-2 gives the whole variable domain DSGVTQTPKHLITATGQRVTLRCSPRSGDLSVYWYQQSLDQGLQFLIQYYNGEERAKGNILERFSAQQFPDLHSELNLSSLELGDSALYFCASSVPQGTPDYGYTFGSGTRLTVV.

The CDR3, as DNA: TGTGCCAGCAGCCCGGCCGGCGTGGGGGGGCTTGAGACCCAGTACTTC. Translating gives CASSPAGVGGLETQYF. The chain joins TRBV9 to TRBJ2-5, with a possible D match to TRBD2 (7 bases). Trimming took 4 bases from V and 5 from J, leaving 21 bases between them. The CDR3 runs to 16 residues. Germline V gene lookup returns CDR1 SGDLS and CDR2 YYNGEE.

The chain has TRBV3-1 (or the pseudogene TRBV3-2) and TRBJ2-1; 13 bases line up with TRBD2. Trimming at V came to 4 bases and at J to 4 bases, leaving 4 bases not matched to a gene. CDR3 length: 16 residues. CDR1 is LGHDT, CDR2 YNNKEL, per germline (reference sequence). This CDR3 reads CASSPTSGGTYNEQFF. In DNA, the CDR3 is TGTGCCAGCAGCCCGACTAGCGGGGGGACTTACAATGAGCAGTTCTTC.

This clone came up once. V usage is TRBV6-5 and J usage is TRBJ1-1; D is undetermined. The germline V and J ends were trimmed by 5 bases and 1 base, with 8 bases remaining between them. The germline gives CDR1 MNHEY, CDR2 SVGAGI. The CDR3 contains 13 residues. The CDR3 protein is CASSNTQNTEAFF. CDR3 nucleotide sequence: TGTGCCAGCAGTAACACACAGAACACTGAAGCTTTCTTT.

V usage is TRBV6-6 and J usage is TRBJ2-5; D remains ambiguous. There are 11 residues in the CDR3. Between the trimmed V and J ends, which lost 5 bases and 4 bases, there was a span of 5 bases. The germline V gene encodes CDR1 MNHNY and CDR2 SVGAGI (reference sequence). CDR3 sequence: CASSGGETQYF. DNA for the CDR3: TGTGCCAGCAGTGGCGGAGAGACCCAGTACTTC.

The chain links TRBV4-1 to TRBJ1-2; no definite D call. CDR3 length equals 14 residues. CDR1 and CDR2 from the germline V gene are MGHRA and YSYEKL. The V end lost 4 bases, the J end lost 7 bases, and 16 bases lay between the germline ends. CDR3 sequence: CASSRPGERGGYTF. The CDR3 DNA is TGCGCCAGCAGCCGGCCCGGGGAGCGGGGTGGCTACACCTTC.

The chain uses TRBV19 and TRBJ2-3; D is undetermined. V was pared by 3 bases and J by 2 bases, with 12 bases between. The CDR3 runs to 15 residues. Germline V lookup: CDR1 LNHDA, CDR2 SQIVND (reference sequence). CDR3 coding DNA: TGTGCCAGTAGTATGACAACCATTATCACAGATACGCAGTATTTT. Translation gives CASSMTTIITDTQYF.

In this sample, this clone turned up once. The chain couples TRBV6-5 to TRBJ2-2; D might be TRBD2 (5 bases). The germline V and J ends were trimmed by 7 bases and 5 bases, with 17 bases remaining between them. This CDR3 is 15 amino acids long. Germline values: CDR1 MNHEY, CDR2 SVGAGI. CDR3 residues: CASKRASGGTGELFF. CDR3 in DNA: TGTGCCAGCAAACGGGCCTCGGGCGGGACCGGGGAGCTGTTTTTT.

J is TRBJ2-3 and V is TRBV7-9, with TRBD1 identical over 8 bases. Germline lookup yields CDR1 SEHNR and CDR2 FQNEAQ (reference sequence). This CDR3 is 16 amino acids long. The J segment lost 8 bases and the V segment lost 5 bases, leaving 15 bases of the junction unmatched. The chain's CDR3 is CASSKEDRAGLGTQYF. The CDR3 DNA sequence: TGTGCCAGCAGCAAAGAGGACAGGGCCGGTTTGGGTACGCAGTATTTT. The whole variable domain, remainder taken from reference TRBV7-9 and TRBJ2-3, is DTGVSQNPRHKITKRGQNVTFRCDPISEHNRLYWYRQTLGQGPEFLTYFQNEAQLEKSRLLSDRFSAERPKGSFSTLEIQRTEQGDSAMYLCASSKEDRAGLGTQYFGPGTRLTVL.

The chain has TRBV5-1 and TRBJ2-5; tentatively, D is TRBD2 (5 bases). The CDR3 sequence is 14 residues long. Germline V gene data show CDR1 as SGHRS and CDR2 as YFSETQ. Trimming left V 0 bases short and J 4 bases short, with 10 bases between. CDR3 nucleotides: TGCGCCAGCAGCTTGGACCCCCGGGGAGAGACCCAGTACTTC. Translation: CASSLDPRGETQYF.

This CDR3 is CASSIGWRGRSSNQPQHF. The CDR3 DNA reads TGTGCCAGTAGTATAGGGTGGAGGGGGCGGAGTAGCAATCAGCCCCAGCATTTT. The rearrangement uses TRBV19 and TRBJ1-5; 7 bases match TRBD1. This CDR3 is 18 amino acids long. The J segment lost 0 bases and the V segment lost 1 base, leaving 9 bases of the junction unmatched. Germline CDR1 reads LNHDA; CDR2 reads SQIVND (reference sequence).

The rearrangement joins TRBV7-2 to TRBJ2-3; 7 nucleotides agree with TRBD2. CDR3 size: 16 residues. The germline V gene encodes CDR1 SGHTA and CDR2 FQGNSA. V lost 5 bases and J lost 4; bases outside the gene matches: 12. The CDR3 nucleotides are TGTGCCAGCAGCCCTCGGACTAGTGCTGTGCCAGATACGCAGTATTTT. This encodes CASSPRTSAVPDTQYF. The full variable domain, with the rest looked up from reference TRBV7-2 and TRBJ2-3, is GAGVSQSPSNKVTEKGKDVELRCDPISGHTALYWYRQSLGQGLEFLIYFQGNSAPDKSGLPSDRFSAERTGGSVSTLTIQRTQQEDSAVYLCASSPRTSAVPDTQYFGPGTRLTVL.

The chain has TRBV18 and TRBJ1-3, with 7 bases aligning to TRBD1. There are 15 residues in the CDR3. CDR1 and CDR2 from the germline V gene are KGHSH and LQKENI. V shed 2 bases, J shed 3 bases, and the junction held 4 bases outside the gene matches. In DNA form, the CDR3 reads TGTGCCAGCTCACCAAGACAGGGTGATGGAAACACCATATATTTT. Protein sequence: CASSPRQGDGNTIYF.

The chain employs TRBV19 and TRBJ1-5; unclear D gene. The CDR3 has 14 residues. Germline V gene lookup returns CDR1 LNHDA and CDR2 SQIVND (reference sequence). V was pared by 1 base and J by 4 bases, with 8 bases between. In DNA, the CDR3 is TGTGCCAGTAGTATAGGTGGACTGAATCAGCCCCAGCATTTT. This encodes CASSIGGLNQPQHF.

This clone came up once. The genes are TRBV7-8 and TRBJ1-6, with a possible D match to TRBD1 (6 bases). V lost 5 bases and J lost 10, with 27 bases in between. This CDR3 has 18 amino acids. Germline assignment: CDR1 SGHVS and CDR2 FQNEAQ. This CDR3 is CASSAQGGAGVFGSPLHF. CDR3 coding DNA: TGTGCCAGCAGCGCCCAAGGTGGGGCAGGGGTATTTGGGTCACCCCTCCACTTT.

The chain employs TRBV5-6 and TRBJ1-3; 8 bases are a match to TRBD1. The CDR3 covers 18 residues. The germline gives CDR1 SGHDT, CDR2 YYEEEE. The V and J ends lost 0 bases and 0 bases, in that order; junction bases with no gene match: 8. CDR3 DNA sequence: TGTGCCAGCAGCTTGGGTGGGACAGGCGCCAACTCTGGAAACACCATATATTTT. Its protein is CASSLGGTGANSGNTIYF.